The rows below give T cell receptor beta chains drawn from one sample of a study of blood T cell repertoires in COVID-19. TCRdb's copy holds only in-frame clones and misses some; the assay was immunoSEQ multiplex PCR. This sample has approximately 310,000 clones; 89% occur once, and the top ten carry around 4.8%. Sample: PBMCs or T cells enriched from blood (not recorded which). The receptor set was obtained from a man between 60 and 75 years old who had recovered from COVID-19. CDR3s include the opening cysteine and the closing phenylalanine or tryptophan. Fields, in order: V gene, D gene, clone size, J gene, CDR3 protein, CDR3 DNA. A D gene is named only where the DNA matches it firmly. Only some rows state a clone size, as once, few, many or a class for expanded clones.

V: TRBV19
D: NA
size: NA
J: TRBJ1-1
CDR3: CASNPGMNTEAFF
DNA: TGTGCCAGTAACCCGGGGATGAACACTGAAGCTTTCTTT

V: TRBV4-1
D: TRBD1
size: once
J: TRBJ2-3
CDR3: CASSQERGRDTQYF
DNA: TGCGCCAGCAGCCAAGAGAGGGGGCGGGATACGCAGTATTTT

V: TRBV29-1
D: TRBD2
size: NA
J: TRBJ2-4
CDR3: CSVAPGGEDIQYF
DNA: TGCAGCGTGGCCCCGGGAGGGGAGGACATTCAGTACTTC

V: TRBV11-2
D: NA
size: NA
J: TRBJ1-1
CDR3: CASSSARQGRRTEAFF
DNA: TGTGCCAGCAGCTCGGCCCGGCAGGGGCGGCGGACTGAAGCTTTCTTT

V: TRBV29-1
D: TRBD2
size: NA
J: TRBJ2-7
CDR3: CSVAPGTSGAYEQYF
DNA: TGCAGCGTGGCTCCAGGGACTAGCGGGGCCTACGAGCAGTACTTC

V: TRBV3-1/TRBV3-2
D: NA
size: once
J: TRBJ2-7
CDR3: CASSRGGAAPISYEQYF
DNA: TGTGCCAGCAGCCGAGGGGGGGCGGCCCCCATCAGCTACGAGCAGTACTTC

V: TRBV5-1
D: TRBD1
size: NA
J: TRBJ2-2
CDR3: CASSMTGLDTGELFF
DNA: TGCGCCAGCAGCATGACAGGGTTGGACACCGGGGAGCTGTTTTTT

V: TRBV6-6
D: TRBD1
size: NA
J: TRBJ1-5
CDR3: CASSRLTQGALNQPQHF
DNA: TGTGCCAGCAGTCGATTGACTCAGGGGGCGCTCAATCAGCCCCAGCATTTT

V: TRBV18
D: TRBD1
size: NA
J: TRBJ1-2
CDR3: CASSPSGQGAFGYTF
DNA: TGTGCCAGCTCACCAAGTGGGCAGGGGGCGTTTGGCTACACCTTC

V: TRBV25-1
D: NA
size: NA
J: TRBJ1-1
CDR3: CASSAGGGSAGTEAFF
DNA: TGTGCCAGCAGCGCTGGTGGGGGGTCGGCGGGCACTGAAGCTTTCTTT

V: TRBV5-4
D: NA
size: NA
J: TRBJ2-5
CDR3: CASSPPAADKETQYF
DNA: TGTGCCAGCAGCCCCCCAGCGGCTGATAAAGAGACCCAGTACTTC

V: TRBV25-1
D: TRBD2
size: NA
J: TRBJ2-1
CDR3: CASSPTSGSNEQFF
DNA: TGTGCCAGCAGCCCGACTAGCGGGAGTAATGAGCAGTTCTTC

V: TRBV11-2
D: TRBD2
size: NA
J: TRBJ2-3
CDR3: CASSSSSGRSTDTQYF
DNA: TGTGCCAGCAGCTCCTCTAGCGGGAGGAGTACAGATACGCAGTATTTT

V: TRBV4-1
D: NA
size: NA
J: TRBJ2-2
CDR3: CASSQLTGELFF
DNA: TGCGCCAGCAGCCAGTTAACCGGGGAGCTGTTTTTT

V: TRBV4-2
D: TRBD2
size: once
J: TRBJ2-7
CDR3: CASSQDPGLGGYEQYF
DNA: TGTGCCAGCAGCCAGGATCCGGGACTAGGGGGGTACGAGCAGTACTTC

V: TRBV5-4
D: NA
size: NA
J: TRBJ1-5
CDR3: CASSLAGGDQPQHF
DNA: TGTGCCAGCAGCTTGGCCGGTGGTGATCAGCCCCAGCATTTT

V: TRBV3-1/TRBV3-2
D: TRBD1
size: NA
J: TRBJ1-4
CDR3: CASSQEQGFGKLFF
DNA: TGTGCCAGCAGCCAAGAACAGGGGTTCGGAAAACTGTTTTTT

V: TRBV5-4
D: TRBD2
size: NA
J: TRBJ2-1
CDR3: CASQSSGQAYNEQFF
DNA: TGTGCCAGCCAATCTAGCGGGCAAGCCTACAATGAGCAGTTCTTC

V: TRBV2
D: TRBD1
size: NA
J: TRBJ1-1
CDR3: CASKGTGSGNTEAFF
DNA: TGTGCCAGCAAGGGGACAGGTTCTGGGAACACTGAAGCTTTCTTT

V: TRBV5-1
D: TRBD1
size: once
J: TRBJ1-3
CDR3: CASSQLTGSSGNTIYF
DNA: TGCGCCAGCAGCCAACTGACAGGGAGCTCTGGAAACACCATATATTTT

V: TRBV3-1/TRBV3-2
D: TRBD2
size: NA
J: TRBJ2-1
CDR3: CASSRGGNEQFF
DNA: TGTGCCAGCAGCCGGGGGGGCAATGAGCAGTTCTTC

V: TRBV24-1
D: TRBD1
size: NA
J: TRBJ2-7
CDR3: CATSDPGQSSYEQYF
DNA: TGTGCCACCAGTGACCCGGGACAGAGCTCCTACGAGCAGTACTTC

V: TRBV19
D: TRBD2
size: once
J: TRBJ2-5
CDR3: CASSRPGLGGETQYF
DNA: TGTGCCAGTAGTAGGCCGGGACTAGGGGGGGAGACCCAGTACTTC

V: TRBV5-1
D: NA
size: NA
J: TRBJ1-6
CDR3: CASSLTENYNSPLHF
DNA: TGCGCCAGCAGCCTCACAGAAAACTATAATTCACCCCTCCACTTT

V: TRBV6-6
D: NA
size: NA
J: TRBJ1-6
CDR3: CASSFWDGGSPLHF
DNA: TGTGCCAGCAGTTTCTGGGACGGGGGTTCACCCCTCCACTTT

V: TRBV5-1
D: TRBD2
size: NA
J: TRBJ2-1
CDR3: CASSFLPTSGAYNEQFF
DNA: TGCGCCAGCAGCTTCCTGCCGACTAGCGGAGCCTACAATGAGCAGTTCTTC

V: TRBV28
D: NA
size: NA
J: TRBJ1-5
CDR3: CASGGKHF
DNA: TGTGCCAGCGGAGGTAAGCATTTT

V: TRBV3-1/TRBV3-2
D: NA
size: NA
J: TRBJ1-5
CDR3: CASSRDTNQPQHF
DNA: TGTGCCAGCAGCCGGGACACCAATCAGCCCCAGCATTTT

V: TRBV18
D: NA
size: NA
J: TRBJ2-3
CDR3: CASLPGSTDTQYF
DNA: TGTGCCAGCCTGCCGGGGAGCACAGATACGCAGTATTTT

V: TRBV6-2/TRBV6-3
D: NA
size: NA
J: TRBJ2-7
CDR3: CASSFASSYEQYF
DNA: TGTGCCAGCAGTTTCGCTAGCTCCTACGAGCAGTACTTC

V: TRBV19
D: NA
size: NA
J: TRBJ2-7
CDR3: CASSMEQGNEQYF
DNA: TGTGCCAGTAGTATGGAACAGGGCAACGAGCAGTACTTC

V: TRBV5-1
D: NA
size: NA
J: TRBJ2-3
CDR3: CASSVSVESTDTQYF
DNA: TGCGCCAGCAGCGTTAGCGTAGAAAGTACAGATACGCAGTATTTT

V: TRBV5-4
D: NA
size: NA
J: TRBJ2-5
CDR3: CASGPRETQYF
DNA: TGTGCCAGCGGGCCTCGTGAGACCCAGTACTTC

V: TRBV5-1
D: NA
size: NA
J: TRBJ1-2
CDR3: CASSLGPEANNYGYTF
DNA: TGCGCCAGCAGCTTGGGTCCCGAGGCTAATAACTATGGCTACACCTTC

V: TRBV6-4
D: TRBD2
size: NA
J: TRBJ2-1
CDR3: CASSDQGLASREQFF
DNA: TGTGCCAGCAGTGACCAGGGACTAGCCTCCCGCGAGCAGTTCTTC

V: TRBV7-9
D: NA
size: NA
J: TRBJ1-5
CDR3: CASSLAGGGNQPQHF
DNA: TGTGCCAGCAGCTTAGCGGGAGGGGGCAATCAGCCCCAGCATTTT

V: TRBV2
D: TRBD2
size: NA
J: TRBJ2-7
CDR3: CASSPGLAATYEQYF
DNA: TGTGCCAGCAGCCCGGGACTAGCGGCTACCTACGAGCAGTACTTC

V: TRBV18
D: TRBD1
size: few
J: TRBJ1-6
CDR3: CASSPPQGQGSTLHF
DNA: TGTGCCAGCTCACCACCACAGGGACAGGGAAGCACCCTCCACTTT

V: TRBV19
D: TRBD1
size: once
J: TRBJ2-3
CDR3: CASSPRTGTSTDTQYF
DNA: TGTGCCAGTAGTCCTCGGACAGGAACTAGCACAGATACGCAGTATTTT

V: TRBV5-3
D: NA
size: NA
J: TRBJ1-1
CDR3: CARSFGGCSTEAFF
DNA: TGTGCCAGAAGCTTCGGGGGGTGCAGCACTGAAGCTTTCTTT

V: TRBV19
D: TRBD1
size: once
J: TRBJ2-7
CDR3: CASSMGQGVYEQYF
DNA: TGTGCCAGTAGTATGGGACAGGGGGTCTACGAGCAGTACTTC